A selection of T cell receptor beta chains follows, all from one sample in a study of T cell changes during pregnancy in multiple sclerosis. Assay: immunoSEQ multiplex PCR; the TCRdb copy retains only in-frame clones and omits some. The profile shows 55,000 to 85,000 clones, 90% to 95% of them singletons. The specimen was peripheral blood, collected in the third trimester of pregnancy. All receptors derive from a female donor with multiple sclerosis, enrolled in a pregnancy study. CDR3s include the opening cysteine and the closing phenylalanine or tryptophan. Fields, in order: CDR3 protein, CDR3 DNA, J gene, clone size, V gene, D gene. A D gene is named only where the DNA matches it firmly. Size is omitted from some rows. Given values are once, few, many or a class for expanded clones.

CDR3aa: CASSRGNLNTEAFF
CDR3nt: TGTGCCAGCAGTAGGGGGAATCTGAACACTGAAGCTTTCTTT
j_gene: TRBJ1-1
abundance: .
v_gene: TRBV6-5
d_gene: .

CDR3aa: CASSGPGGTEAFF
CDR3nt: TGTGCCAGCAGCGGACCGGGTGGGACTGAAGCTTTCTTT
j_gene: TRBJ1-1
abundance: .
v_gene: TRBV9
d_gene: .

CDR3aa: CASSPRDSPTDTQYF
CDR3nt: TGTGCCAGCTCACCCCGGGACAGCCCCACAGATACGCAGTATTTT
j_gene: TRBJ2-3
abundance: .
v_gene: TRBV18
d_gene: TRBD1

CDR3aa: CASSTRTGKNTIYF
CDR3nt: TGTGCCAGCAGTACAAGGACAGGGAAGAACACCATATATTTT
j_gene: TRBJ1-3
abundance: few
v_gene: TRBV28
d_gene: TRBD1

CDR3aa: CASTPGGNYGYTF
CDR3nt: TGTGCCAGTACTCCAGGGGGCAACTATGGCTACACCTTC
j_gene: TRBJ1-2
abundance: .
v_gene: TRBV19
d_gene: TRBD1

CDR3aa: CSVVGFEGGAGGYTF
CDR3nt: TGCAGCGTTGTAGGGTTCGAAGGAGGGGCAGGGGGCTACACCTTC
j_gene: TRBJ1-2
abundance: .
v_gene: TRBV29-1
d_gene: .

CDR3aa: CATSGDPGPDTQYF
CDR3nt: TGTGCCACCAGCGGAGACCCAGGGCCAGATACGCAGTATTTT
j_gene: TRBJ2-3
abundance: .
v_gene: TRBV15
d_gene: .

CDR3aa: CASSQDRSRNSYEQYF
CDR3nt: TGCGCCAGCAGCCAAGATCGGTCGAGGAACTCCTACGAGCAGTACTTC
j_gene: TRBJ2-7
abundance: .
v_gene: TRBV4-1
d_gene: .

CDR3aa: CASSLISAGGRNEQFF
CDR3nt: TGTGCCAGCAGCTTAATATCAGCGGGAGGGCGGAATGAGCAGTTCTTC
j_gene: TRBJ2-1
abundance: .
v_gene: TRBV7-6
d_gene: TRBD2

CDR3aa: CASSDRGTDTQYF
CDR3nt: TGTGCCAGCAGTGACAGGGGGACAGATACGCAGTATTTT
j_gene: TRBJ2-3
abundance: .
v_gene: TRBV6-4
d_gene: .

CDR3aa: CASSQGPWAYLHYGYTF
CDR3nt: TGCGCCAGCAGCCAAGGGCCGTGGGCCTATCTCCACTATGGCTACACCTTC
j_gene: TRBJ1-2
abundance: .
v_gene: TRBV4-1
d_gene: .

CDR3aa: CASSGQGGNQPQHF
CDR3nt: TGCGCCAGCAGTGGACAGGGGGGGAATCAGCCCCAGCATTTT
j_gene: TRBJ1-5
abundance: .
v_gene: TRBV10-2
d_gene: TRBD1

CDR3aa: CASSPPNGGDEQYF
CDR3nt: TGTGCCAGCTCACCACCAAACGGAGGAGATGAGCAGTACTTC
j_gene: TRBJ2-7
abundance: once
v_gene: TRBV18
d_gene: .

CDR3aa: CASSLEPAGGTETQYF
CDR3nt: TGCGCCAGCAGCTTGGAGCCAGCGGGAGGTACGGAGACCCAGTACTTC
j_gene: TRBJ2-5
abundance: .
v_gene: TRBV5-1
d_gene: TRBD2

CDR3aa: CAISAVNTEAFF
CDR3nt: TGTGCCATCAGTGCCGTTAACACTGAAGCTTTCTTT
j_gene: TRBJ1-1
abundance: .
v_gene: TRBV10-3
d_gene: .

CDR3aa: CASSPRAGGFEKGSGELFF
CDR3nt: TGTGCTAGCAGCCCCCGGGCAGGGGGCTTTGAAAAGGGTTCCGGGGAGCTGTTTTTT
j_gene: TRBJ2-2
abundance: once
v_gene: TRBV7-7
d_gene: TRBD1

CDR3aa: CASSLYSGANVLTF
CDR3nt: TGTGCCAGCAGCTTATACTCTGGGGCCAACGTCCTGACTTTC
j_gene: TRBJ2-6
abundance: .
v_gene: TRBV13
d_gene: .